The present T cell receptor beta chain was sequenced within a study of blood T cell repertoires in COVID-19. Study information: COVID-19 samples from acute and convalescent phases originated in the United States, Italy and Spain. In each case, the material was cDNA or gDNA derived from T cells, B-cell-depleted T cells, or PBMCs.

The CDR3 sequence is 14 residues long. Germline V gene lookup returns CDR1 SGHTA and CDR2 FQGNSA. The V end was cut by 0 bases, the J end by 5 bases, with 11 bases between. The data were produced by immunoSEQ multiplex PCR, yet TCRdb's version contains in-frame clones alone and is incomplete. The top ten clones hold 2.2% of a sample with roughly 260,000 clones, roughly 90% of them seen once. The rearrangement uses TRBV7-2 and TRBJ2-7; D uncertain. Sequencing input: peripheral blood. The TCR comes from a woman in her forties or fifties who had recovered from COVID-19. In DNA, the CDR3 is TGTGCCAGCAGCTTAGCGTTCGGTTCTGACGAGCAGTACTTC. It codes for CASSLAFGSDEQYF.